This is a list of T cell receptor beta chains from one sample in a study of blood T cell repertoires in COVID-19. Only in-frame clones appear in the TCRdb table, and some are missing; sequencing was by immunoSEQ multiplex PCR. The table has 150,000 to 200,000 clones, under 85% seen once. The source material was PBMCs or T cells enriched from blood (not recorded which). Every receptor here comes from a man aged 50-59 years who had recovered from COVID-19. Each CDR3 is given with its conserved first and last residue. The order of the fields is D gene, clone size, V gene, J gene, CDR3 DNA, CDR3 protein. A D gene is named only where the DNA matches it firmly. Some rows mark clone size as missing; the rest say once, few, many or name a class of expanded clone.

D: TRBD2
size: -
V: TRBV2
J: TRBJ2-1
DNA: TGTGCCAGCAGCCTAGCGGGGGGGTCCTACAATGAGCAGTTCTTC
CDR3: CASSLAGGSYNEQFF

D: -
size: -
V: TRBV7-2
J: TRBJ1-6
DNA: TGTGCCAGCAGCGTCGGAGGCTCCTATAATTCACCCCTCCACTTT
CDR3: CASSVGGSYNSPLHF

D: TRBD1
size: once
V: TRBV30
J: TRBJ1-1
DNA: TGTGCCTGGAGTGGGGACAGGGGGCAAGGTGAAGCTTTCTTT
CDR3: CAWSGDRGQGEAFF

D: -
size: -
V: TRBV9
J: TRBJ2-2
DNA: TGTGCCAGCTCTCTCCCGACAGGAACGAACACCGGGGAGCTGTTTTTT
CDR3: CASSLPTGTNTGELFF

D: -
size: -
V: TRBV30
J: TRBJ2-1
DNA: TGTGCCTGGAGTGTCCTCGGAACGGGGAATGAGCAGTTCTTC
CDR3: CAWSVLGTGNEQFF

D: -
size: -
V: TRBV6-2/TRBV6-3
J: TRBJ1-2
DNA: TGTGCCAGCAGTTACACCGGGAAGTCCGCCTATGGCTACACCTTC
CDR3: CASSYTGKSAYGYTF

D: -
size: -
V: TRBV5-1
J: TRBJ1-6
DNA: TGCGCCAGCAGCTTGGTGCAGGGCTCAGATTCACCCCTCCACTTT
CDR3: CASSLVQGSDSPLHF

D: -
size: -
V: TRBV6-6
J: TRBJ1-5
DNA: TGTGCCAGCAGTTACCTCCTTAATCAGCCCCAGCATTTT
CDR3: CASSYLLNQPQHF

D: -
size: -
V: TRBV5-4
J: TRBJ2-1
DNA: TGTGCCAGCAAAGGGGGTGGCTCCTACAATGAGCAGTTCTTC
CDR3: CASKGGGSYNEQFF

D: -
size: -
V: TRBV29-1
J: TRBJ2-6
DNA: TGCAGCGTTGAAGATCTACTCCCCGGCAACGTCCTGACTTTC
CDR3: CSVEDLLPGNVLTF

D: -
size: -
V: TRBV19
J: TRBJ1-5
DNA: TGTGCCAGTAGTTCCCGGACAGTAAATAGCAATCAGCCCCAGCATTTT
CDR3: CASSSRTVNSNQPQHF

D: -
size: -
V: TRBV7-2
J: TRBJ2-7
DNA: TGTGCCAGCAACCCGGGAAGGACGTTCGAGCAGTACTTC
CDR3: CASNPGRTFEQYF

D: -
size: -
V: TRBV3-1/TRBV3-2
J: TRBJ1-1
DNA: TGTGCCAGCAGCCAAGGGGAACAGAGACTATACACTGAAGCTTTCTTT
CDR3: CASSQGEQRLYTEAFF

D: -
size: -
V: TRBV4-3
J: TRBJ1-1
DNA: TGCGCCAGCAGCCAAGATCAATGGCAGGGTGCTGAAGCTTTCTTT
CDR3: CASSQDQWQGAEAFF

D: TRBD2
size: -
V: TRBV6-5
J: TRBJ2-1
DNA: TGTGCCAGCAGCCCGGGGGGGATATCCTACAATGAGCAGTTCTTC
CDR3: CASSPGGISYNEQFF

D: -
size: -
V: TRBV7-2
J: TRBJ1-5
DNA: TGTGCCAGCAGTTACCAGACAGGTCTCAATCAGCCCCAGCATTTT
CDR3: CASSYQTGLNQPQHF

D: TRBD2
size: -
V: TRBV5-4
J: TRBJ2-1
DNA: TGTGCCAGCAGCTTCCCGGGACTAGCGCGAAATGAGCAGTTCTTC
CDR3: CASSFPGLARNEQFF

D: -
size: -
V: TRBV9
J: TRBJ2-3
DNA: TGTCTTACAGCAGATACGCAGTATTTT
CDR3: CLTADTQYF

D: -
size: -
V: TRBV28
J: TRBJ1-1
DNA: TGTGCCAGCAGACTAATGAGGACTGAAGCTTTCTTT
CDR3: CASRLMRTEAFF

D: TRBD1
size: -
V: TRBV5-1
J: TRBJ2-4
DNA: TGCGCCAGCAGCTTGCGGACAGGGGGCGCTTCCCAGTACTTC
CDR3: CASSLRTGGASQYF

D: TRBD2
size: -
V: TRBV10-1
J: TRBJ2-1
DNA: TGCGCCGGCAGTGAGAACCCCAGCGGGGGACTCAATGAGCAGTTCTTC
CDR3: CAGSENPSGGLNEQFF

D: -
size: once
V: TRBV12-3/TRBV12-4
J: TRBJ2-7
DNA: TGTGCCAGCAGCACAATGGGCCCCTACGAGCAGTACTTC
CDR3: CASSTMGPYEQYF

D: -
size: -
V: TRBV14
J: TRBJ1-2
DNA: TGTGCCAGCAGCCCCCCCCGGGGTTCGGGTAACTATGGCTACACCTTC
CDR3: CASSPPRGSGNYGYTF

D: -
size: -
V: TRBV7-9
J: TRBJ1-1
DNA: TGTGCCAGCAGCTTAGAGGTGGCAGGGCCGGGCACTGAAGCTTTCTTT
CDR3: CASSLEVAGPGTEAFF

D: TRBD2
size: -
V: TRBV10-3
J: TRBJ2-7
DNA: TGTGCCATCACCAGCGGGGCGTTCTACGAGCAGTACTTC
CDR3: CAITSGAFYEQYF

D: TRBD2
size: once
V: TRBV19
J: TRBJ2-3
DNA: TGTGCCAGTAGTATTGGAGCGGGGACCACAGATACGCAGTATTTT
CDR3: CASSIGAGTTDTQYF

D: -
size: -
V: TRBV2
J: TRBJ2-2
DNA: TGTGCCAGCAGTGGCGGGTCCGTTGGCGGGGAGCTGTTTTTT
CDR3: CASSGGSVGGELFF

D: -
size: -
V: TRBV4-2
J: TRBJ2-7
DNA: TGTGCCAGCACCCCCCCCGGGAACTCCTACGAGCAGTACTTC
CDR3: CASTPPGNSYEQYF

D: TRBD2
size: -
V: TRBV5-1
J: TRBJ2-5
DNA: TGCGCCAGCCGGACCGGGACTAGCGGGGGGGCCGGAGAGACCCAGTACTTC
CDR3: CASRTGTSGGAGETQYF

D: TRBD1
size: -
V: TRBV6-4
J: TRBJ1-1
DNA: TGTGCCAGCAGGGGACAGGCGAACACTGAAGCTTTCTTT
CDR3: CASRGQANTEAFF